This T cell receptor beta chain is from a study of blood T cell repertoires in COVID-19. The data were produced by immunoSEQ multiplex PCR, yet TCRdb's version contains in-frame clones alone and is incomplete. The sample has roughly 200,000 clones; over 75% are singletons. One Seattle source followed patients from active infection through their disease course. Sequences were obtained from peripheral blood. The clonotype comes from an older person with COVID-19, enrolled during active disease.

The chain's CDR3 is CASRGTAYTGELFF. CDR3 in DNA: TGTGCCAGCAGGGGGACAGCTTACACCGGGGAGCTGTTTTTT. The chain employs TRBV6-5 and TRBJ2-2, with 7 bases lining up with TRBD1. The CDR3 is 14 residues long. V was pared by 6 bases and J by 3 bases, with 4 bases of the junction left unmatched. The V gene's germline CDR1 is MNHEY and CDR2 SVGAGI.